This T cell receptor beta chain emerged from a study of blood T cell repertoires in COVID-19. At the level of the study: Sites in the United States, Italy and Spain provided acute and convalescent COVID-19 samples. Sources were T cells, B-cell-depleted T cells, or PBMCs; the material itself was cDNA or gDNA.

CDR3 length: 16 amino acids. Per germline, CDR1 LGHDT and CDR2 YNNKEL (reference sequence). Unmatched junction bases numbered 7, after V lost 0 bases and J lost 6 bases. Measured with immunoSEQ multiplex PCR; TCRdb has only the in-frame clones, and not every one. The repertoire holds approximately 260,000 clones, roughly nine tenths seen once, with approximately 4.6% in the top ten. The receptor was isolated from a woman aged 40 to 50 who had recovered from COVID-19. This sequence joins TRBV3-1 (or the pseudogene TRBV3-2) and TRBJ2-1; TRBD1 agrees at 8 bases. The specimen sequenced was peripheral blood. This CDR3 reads CASSQDRDRTFNEQFF. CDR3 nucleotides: TGTGCCAGCAGCCAAGATCGGGACAGGACCTTCAATGAGCAGTTCTTC.